The text below deals with one TCR beta chain. These data belong to a study of blood T cell repertoires in COVID-19. Study-level background: Samples taken during acute and convalescent COVID-19 were collected in the United States, Italy and Spain. PBMCs, B-cell-depleted T cells, or T cells provided the cDNA or gDNA that made up the material.

The length of the CDR3 is 14 residues. Germline V CDR1 and CDR2: LGHDT, YNNKEL (reference sequence). V lost 1 base and J 8 bases, leaving 12 bases between the germline ends. Original analysis: Estimation of nucleated cell counts was performed using reference gene primer amplification. Some clones are missing from TCRdb's copy, which holds only in-frame ones; the method was immunoSEQ multiplex PCR. V, J and clone size are taken as reported in that table, and D and trimming were inferred from the DNA itself. Altogether about 130,000 clones are present, 70% to 90% being singletons, with the ten largest covering approximately 1.2%.

Specimen: peripheral blood. V usage is TRBV3-1 (or the pseudogene TRBV3-2) and J usage is TRBJ2-1; D may be TRBD1 (6 bases). This TCR came from a woman aged 80 or over with acute or convalescent COVID-19. Here the CDR3 DNA reads TGTGCCAGCAGCCAAGCCAGGGGCGGCGATGAGCAGTTCTTC. This gives the protein CASSQARGGDEQFF.